This passage covers 15 T cell receptor beta chains from one sample sequenced in a study of molecular identifiers for immune sequencing clone quantification. Each CDR3 protein gets one entry after TCRdb re-called the PCR reads with MiXCR. The sample holds over 85,000 distinct CDR3 sequences; around 20% are singletons and the top ten take approximately 0.99%. Sequencing used naive CD8+ T cells from blood, with Jurkat cell RNA spiked in. As for subset: FACS-sorted CD8+CD4-CCR7+CD45RA+ naive T cells. These receptors came from a human donor in good health. Some libraries in this study had Jurkat cell RNA spiked in.

This clonotype has more than one count but fewer than ten. DNA of the CDR3: TGCAGTGCTAGCAGGGGTGGCTACGAGCAGTACTTC. Its translation is CSASRGGYEQYF. The chain couples TRBV20-1 to TRBJ2-7, with D possibly TRBD1 on 6 matching bases. The CDR3 is made up of 12 amino acids. V lost 3 bases to trimming and J lost 3 bases, with 9 bases between them. The germline V gene has CDR1 DFQATT and CDR2 SNEGSKA (reference sequence).

The chain couples TRBV4-1 to TRBJ2-5; D perhaps matches TRBD2 (7 bases). CDR3 length equals 18 residues. V was clipped by 3 bases and J by 7 bases, with 27 bases between them. Germline-derived CDR1 and CDR2 are MGHRA and YSYEKL. CDR3 bases: TGCGCCAGCAGCCATGCCACCCGCGCCGGGGGGCCCGGGGGGACCCAGTACTTC. As protein: CASSHATRAGGPGGTQYF.

In its sample, this clonotype was seen many times. This sequence joins TRBV7-8 and TRBJ1-1; D is ambiguous. The CDR3 runs 14 residues. The germline V gene encodes CDR1 SGHVS and CDR2 FQNEAQ. V lost 1 base and J 4 bases, leaving 10 bases between the germline ends. CDR3 nucleotides: TGTGCCAGCAGCTTAGGTGAGGGATTCACTGAAGCTTTCTTT. This translates into CASSLGEGFTEAFF.

This rearrangement joins TRBV29-1 to TRBJ1-2, with 8 bases fitting TRBD1. Germline V gene sequence: CDR1 SQVTM, CDR2 ANQGSEA. Trimming cost V 8 bases and J 0 bases; bases outside gene matches: 8. This CDR3 spans 14 amino acids. The chain's CDR3 is CSSITGQANYGYTF. For the CDR3, the DNA is TGCAGCTCCATTACGGGACAGGCTAACTATGGCTACACCTTC.

This clonotype has a count of ten or more. The genes are TRBV9 and TRBJ2-1, with 10 bases lining up with TRBD2. Looked up from germline, CDR1 is SGDLS and CDR2 is YYNGEE. The CDR3 runs 15 residues. V was pared by 3 bases and J by 5 bases, with 5 bases of the junction left unmatched. CDR3 in amino acids: CASSAGTSENNEQFF. The CDR3 nucleotides read TGTGCCAGCAGCGCCGGGACTAGCGAAAACAATGAGCAGTTCTTC.

Details on this clonotype: This sequence may be a read error, since a much larger clone differs from it by one base. J is TRBJ2-1 and V is TRBV7-2; D is possibly TRBD2 (6 bases). This CDR3 has 12 amino acids. The germline V gene encodes CDR1 SGHTA and CDR2 FQGNSA. The germline V and J ends were trimmed by 5 bases and 9 bases, with 11 bases remaining between them. The CDR3 loop reads CTSSPMGGEQFF. In nucleotides, the CDR3 is TGTACCAGCAGCCCTATGGGGGGTGAGCAGTTCTTC.

This clonotype was recorded once. A much larger clone differs from this one at a single base, so this may be a read error. The chain has TRBV27 and TRBJ2-5, with a weak D call TRBD2 (5 bases). CDR1 is MNHEY and CDR2 is SMNVEV in the germline V gene (reference sequence). The CDR3 is made up of 14 amino acids. The CDR3 protein is CASSLDYSQETLYF. CDR3 nucleotide sequence: TGTGCCAGCAGTTTAGACTACTCCCAAGAGACCCTGTACTTC.

Many counts were recorded for this clonotype. J is TRBJ2-7 and V is TRBV20-1; D gene ambiguous. V was cut by 3 bases and J by 2 bases, with 14 bases left in between. This CDR3 contains 14 residues. Germline CDR1 DFQATT, CDR2 SNEGSKA (reference sequence). The chain's CDR3 is CSARAEIRTYEQYF. The DNA for the CDR3 is TGCAGTGCTAGGGCAGAGATAAGAACCTACGAGCAGTACTTC.

This clonotype was counted a few times. CDR3 residues: CASSFGVAYEQYF. The DNA for the CDR3 is TGCGCCAGCAGCTTTGGGGTAGCCTACGAGCAGTACTTC. The J gene is TRBJ2-7, the V gene TRBV5-1; D not resolved. V was clipped by 2 bases and J by 2 bases, with 8 bases between them. CDR3 length equals 13 residues. In germline, CDR1 is SGHRS, CDR2 YFSETQ.

This clonotype turned up a few times. The V call is TRBV20-1, the J call TRBJ2-1; D ambiguous. V was pared by 4 bases and J by 0 bases, with 13 bases between. Germline loops: CDR1 DFQATT, CDR2 SNEGSKA (reference sequence). The CDR3 has 15 amino acids. The CDR3 region is CSATSSESSYNEQFF. The CDR3 region has the DNA TGCAGTGCTACCTCGTCGGAGAGCTCCTACAATGAGCAGTTCTTC.

Note on this clonotype: Since a much larger clone is just one base distant, this may be a read error. The chain employs TRBV7-3 and TRBJ2-1; D is tentatively TRBD1 or TRBD2 (6 bases each). The CDR3 contains 17 residues. Germline V gene lookup returns CDR1 SGHTA and CDR2 FQGTGA. The CDR3 nucleotides are TGTGCCAGCAGCCAACCGCAGGGGAGTAGCGGTTACATTGAGCAGTTCTTC. Translation gives CASSQPQGSSGYIEQFF.

A remark on this clonotype: Being one base from a much bigger clone, this may be a read error. The rearrangement links TRBV14 to TRBJ2-3; possible D gene TRBD2, 6 bases. V was pared by 4 bases and J by 1 base, with 15 bases between. This CDR3 spans 16 amino acids. Germline V lookup: CDR1 SGHDN, CDR2 FVKESK. The CDR3 region is CASSLGRNWGTDTQYF. The CDR3 bases are TGTGCCAGCAGCCTGGGGAGGAATTGGGGCACAGATACGCAGTATTTT.

This clonotype showed up just a few times. A much larger clone differs from this one at a single base, so this may be a read error. The chain employs TRBV25-1 and TRBJ2-7, with 7 nucleotides matching TRBD1. The CDR3 is made up of 14 amino acids. Germline trimming cut 8 bases from V and 6 bases from J; bases unmatched to any gene: 13. The V gene's germline CDR1 is MGHDK and CDR2 SYGVNS. In DNA form, the CDR3 reads TGTGCCAGCGGTGGAGGACTGCCAGGGGGCGAGCAGTACTTC. It specifies CASGGGLPGGEQYF.

This clonotype was counted at least ten times. The chain has TRBV7-9 and TRBJ2-7; D unresolved. The length of the CDR3 is 16 residues. V was shortened by 5 bases and J by 6 bases, with 23 bases between the two germline ends. Germline V gene data show CDR1 as SEHNR and CDR2 as FQNEAQ (reference sequence). CDR3 residues: CASSRTLDPRLGEQYF. In DNA, the CDR3 is TGTGCCAGCAGCCGTACCCTGGACCCCCGCTTGGGCGAGCAGTACTTC. Looking up the rest from reference TRBV7-9 and TRBJ2-7 gives the full variable domain: DTGVSQNPRHKITKRGQNVTFRCDPISEHNRLYWYRQTLGQGPEFLTYFQNEAQLEKSRLLSDRFSAERPKGSFSTLEIQRTEQGDSAMYLCASSRTLDPRLGEQYFGPGTRLTVT.

Comment on this clonotype: A much larger clone lies a single base off, so this may be a read error. No conserved phenylalanine or tryptophan ends this CDR3, so it is likely a read error. The DNA is omitted, as the CDR3 cannot be located on it reliably, and the CDR3 follows TCRdb's listing. The V and J genes are TRBV21-1 and TRBJ2-7; TRBD1, the table's D call, lacks a check against the DNA. TRBV21-1 represents a pseudogene. Termini included, the CDR3 measures 15 amino acids. The CDR3 is CASSKKTGGPYEQYI.